This TCR beta chain is from a study of long-term antiretroviral therapy in people with HIV. This clone showed up just once. The CDR3 extends over 13 amino acids. V was trimmed by 3 bases and J by 7 bases, leaving 13 bases between them. Germline-derived CDR1 and CDR2 are SQVTM and ANQGSEA. Sequencing used immunoSEQ v3.0 at survey level. Method: immunoSEQ multiplex PCR; TCRdb's copy keeps in-frame clones and lacks some. The sample includes 30,000 or so clones, less than 90% of them seen just once. The sample here was unsorted PBMCs, taken 0.4 years after starting antiretroviral therapy. This chain connects TRBV29-1 to TRBJ2-1; weak D call: TRBD2 (6 bases). The source of this sequence is a young man with HIV. For the CDR3, the DNA is TGCAGCGTTGATCCAGCGGGTGAGAATGAGCAGTTCTTC. This sequence encodes CSVDPAGENEQFF.